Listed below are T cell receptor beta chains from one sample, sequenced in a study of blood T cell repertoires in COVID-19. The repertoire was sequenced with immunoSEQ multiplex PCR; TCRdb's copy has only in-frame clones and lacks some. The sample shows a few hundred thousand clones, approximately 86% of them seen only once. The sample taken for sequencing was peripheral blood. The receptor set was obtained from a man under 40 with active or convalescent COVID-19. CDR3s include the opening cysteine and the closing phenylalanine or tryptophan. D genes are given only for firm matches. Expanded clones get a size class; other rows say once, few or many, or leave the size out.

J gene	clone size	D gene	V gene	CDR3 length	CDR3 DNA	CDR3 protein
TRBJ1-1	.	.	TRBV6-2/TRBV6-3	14	TGTGCCAGCAGCAGGTCGGCGGTGAACACTGAAGCTTTCTTT	CASSRSAVNTEAFF
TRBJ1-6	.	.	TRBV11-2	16	TGTGCCAGCAGCTTAGGTCCAGCTCCCTCAGGTTCACCCCTCCACTTT	CASSLGPAPSGSPLHF
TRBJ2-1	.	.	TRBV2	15	TGTGCCAGCAGTGAAGCGGGGGCCCAGGTTCACGAGCAGTTCTTC	CASSEAGAQVHEQFF
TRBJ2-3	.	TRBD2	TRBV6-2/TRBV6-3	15	TGTGCCAGCAGCCCCGGGGGGGCTCCGGCAGATACGCAGTATTTT	CASSPGGAPADTQYF
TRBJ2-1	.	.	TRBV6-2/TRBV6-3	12	TGTGCCAGCAGTCTATCCCCCCAGGCCCCGTTCTTC	CASSLSPQAPFF
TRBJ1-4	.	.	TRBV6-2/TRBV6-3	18	TGTGCCAGCAGTTACTCGATCCGTCAGACAGGAACTAATGAAAAACTGTTTTTT	CASSYSIRQTGTNEKLFF
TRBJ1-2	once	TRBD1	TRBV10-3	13	TGTGCCATCAGTCCGGGACAGGGGGGCGGCTACACCTTC	CAISPGQGGGYTF
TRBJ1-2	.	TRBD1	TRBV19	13	TGTGCCAGTAGCATGGGACAGAACTATGGCTACACCTTC	CASSMGQNYGYTF
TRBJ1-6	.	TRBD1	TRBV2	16	TGTGCCAGCAGTCGACAGGGTCCGTCGTTTGATTCACCCCTCCACTTT	CASSRQGPSFDSPLHF
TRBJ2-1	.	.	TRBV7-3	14	TGTGCCAGCAGCTCGCAGGGGACCTACAATGAGCAGTTCTTC	CASSSQGTYNEQFF
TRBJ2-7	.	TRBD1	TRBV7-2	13	TGTGCCAGCAGCCCAGGACAGGGCTACGAGCAGTACTTC	CASSPGQGYEQYF
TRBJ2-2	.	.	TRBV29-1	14	TGCAGCGTTGACGGGTCAGGGGTCACCGGGGAGCTGTTTTTT	CSVDGSGVTGELFF
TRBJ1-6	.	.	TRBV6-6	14	TGTGCCAGCAGTCAGGACATCTCCCGGGGGCCCCTCCACTTT	CASSQDISRGPLHF
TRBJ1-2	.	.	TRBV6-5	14	TGTGCCAGCAGAGGAGTCTCAGCAACCTATGGCTACACCTTC	CASRGVSATYGYTF
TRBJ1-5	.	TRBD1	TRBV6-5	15	TGTGCCAGCAGCCCGGACAGGTATAGCAATCAGCCCCAGCATTTT	CASSPDRYSNQPQHF
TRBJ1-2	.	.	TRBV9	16	TGTGCCAGCAGCGGCGGGGAGGAGGGAGCTAACTATGGCTACACCTTC	CASSGGEEGANYGYTF
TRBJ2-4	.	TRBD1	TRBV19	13	TGTGCCAGTAGTGTCGACAGGGAGTCCATTCAGTACTTC	CASSVDRESIQYF
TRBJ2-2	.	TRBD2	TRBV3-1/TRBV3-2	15	TGTGCCAGCAGCTTCGGGCGGGGGAGTTCCGGGGAGCTGTTTTTT	CASSFGRGSSGELFF
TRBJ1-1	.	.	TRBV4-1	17	TGCGCCAGCAGCCCGCTCCAACGAGGGCTCACAAACACTGAAGCTTTCTTT	CASSPLQRGLTNTEAFF
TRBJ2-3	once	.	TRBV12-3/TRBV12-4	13	TGTGCCAGCAGTTTAGAACGGACAGATACGCAGTATTTT	CASSLERTDTQYF
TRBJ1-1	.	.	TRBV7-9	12	TGTGCCAGCAGCCGACTGTACACTGAAGCTTTCTTT	CASSRLYTEAFF
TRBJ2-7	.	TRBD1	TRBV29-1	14	TGCAGCGTTGAAGTTGAGGGGGCTCTCCCCCAGCAGTACTTC	CSVEVEGALPQQYF
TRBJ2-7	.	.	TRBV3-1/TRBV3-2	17	TGTGCCAGCAGCCAAGAAGAGGGGGTGTCGGGGTACTACGAGCAGTACTTC	CASSQEEGVSGYYEQYF
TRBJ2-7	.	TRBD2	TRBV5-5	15	TGTGCCAGCAGCTTGAAAGGCGGGGGGAGGGACGAGCAGTACTTC	CASSLKGGGRDEQYF
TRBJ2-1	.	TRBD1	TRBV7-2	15	TGTGCCAGCAGCTTAGCGAGGGGGCCGACCTATGAGCAGTTCTTC	CASSLARGPTYEQFF
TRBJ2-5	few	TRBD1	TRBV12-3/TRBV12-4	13	TGTGCCAGCATGACAGGGCCCCAAGAGACCCAGTACTTC	CASMTGPQETQYF
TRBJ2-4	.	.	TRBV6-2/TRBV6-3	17	TGTGCCAGCAGTCCCCGAGGGGGAGGGGGGGCCAAAAACATTCAGTACTTC	CASSPRGGGGAKNIQYF
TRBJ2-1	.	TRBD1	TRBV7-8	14	TGTGCCAGCAGCTTAGCCGGGACAGGGGGTGAGCAGTTCTTC	CASSLAGTGGEQFF
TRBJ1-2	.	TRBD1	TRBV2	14	TGTGCCAGCAGGGGGGACAGCCTTCGACATGGCTACACCTTC	CASRGDSLRHGYTF
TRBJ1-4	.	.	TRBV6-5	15	TGTGCCAGCAGTTACTCACCACAGCCTAATGAAAAACTGTTTTTT	CASSYSPQPNEKLFF
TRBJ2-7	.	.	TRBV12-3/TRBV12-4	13	TGTGCCAGCAGTCCGCCGAGGGTTTACGAGCAGTACTTC	CASSPPRVYEQYF
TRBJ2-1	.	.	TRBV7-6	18	TGTGCCAGCAGCTCAGACGAAAAGGACTTGAGCTCCTACAATGAGCAGTTCTTC	CASSSDEKDLSSYNEQFF
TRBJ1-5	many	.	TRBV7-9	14	TGTGCCAGCAGCCACCAGAATAGCAATCAGCCCCAGCATTTT	CASSHQNSNQPQHF
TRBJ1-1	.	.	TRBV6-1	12	TGTGCCAGCAGTGACCGACAGACCGAAGCTTTCTTT	CASSDRQTEAFF
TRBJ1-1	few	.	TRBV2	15	TGTGCCAGCAGGCCGCTGACTCCCTTGAACACTGAAGCTTTCTTT	CASRPLTPLNTEAFF
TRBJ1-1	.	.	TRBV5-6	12	TGTGCCAGCAGCCTCAAAGAGTCTGAAGCTTTCTTT	CASSLKESEAFF
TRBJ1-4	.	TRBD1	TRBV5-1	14	TGCGCCAGCAGGATCGGGACAGAGAATGAAAAACTGTTTTTT	CASRIGTENEKLFF
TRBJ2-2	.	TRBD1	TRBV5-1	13	TGCGCCACAGGACAGGAAAGTGCCGGGGAGCTGTTTTTT	CATGQESAGELFF
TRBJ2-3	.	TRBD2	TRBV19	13	TGTGCCAGTAGTATGACGGCTAGCGGGGAACAGTATTTT	CASSMTASGEQYF
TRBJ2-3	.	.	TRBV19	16	TGTGCCAGTAGTTCCCGTCCGGGGGAGCACACAGATACGCAGTATTTT	CASSSRPGEHTDTQYF
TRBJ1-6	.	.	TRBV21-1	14	TGTGCCAGCAGCAACACAGGGGTCTGTTCACCCCTCCACTTT	CASSNTGVCSPLHF
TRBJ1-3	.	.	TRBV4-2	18	TGTGCCAGCAGCCAAGGGGCGGTAGGGGGTTTATCTGGAAACACCATATATTTT	CASSQGAVGGLSGNTIYF
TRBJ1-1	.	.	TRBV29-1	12	TGCAGCGTTGATTCAGGCCCATCCGGAGCTTTCTTT	CSVDSGPSGAFF
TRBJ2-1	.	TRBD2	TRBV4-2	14	TGTGCCAGCAGCCAGGGACGCGGGGGAAATGAGCAGTTCTTC	CASSQGRGGNEQFF
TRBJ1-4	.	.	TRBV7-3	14	TGTGCCAGCAGCTTAGGAGGTCCGGGCGAAAAACTGTTTTTT	CASSLGGPGEKLFF
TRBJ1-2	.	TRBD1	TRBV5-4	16	TGTGCCAGCAGCTCGGCTGGGGACAGGTCGGGCTATGGCTACACCTTC	CASSSAGDRSGYGYTF
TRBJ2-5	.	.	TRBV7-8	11	TGTGCCAGCAGCCCAGCGAGGACCCAGTACTTC	CASSPARTQYF
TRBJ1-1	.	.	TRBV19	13	TGTGCCAGTAGTTCCTCCGGGTTCCGCGAAGCTTTCTTT	CASSSSGFREAFF
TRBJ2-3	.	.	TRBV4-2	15	TGTGCCAGCAGCCAGACGATGACTAGTGCAGATACGCAGTATTTT	CASSQTMTSADTQYF
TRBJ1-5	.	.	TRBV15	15	TGTGCCACCAGCAGAGATAGAAGGAGCGGTCAGCCCCAGCATTTT	CATSRDRRSGQPQHF
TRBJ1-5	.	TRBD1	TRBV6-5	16	TGTGCCAGCAGGTACAGGGGGCCACCTTACAATCAGCCCCAGCATTTT	CASRYRGPPYNQPQHF
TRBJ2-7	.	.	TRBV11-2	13	TGTGCCAGCAGCTTACAGACTGCCTACGAGCAGTACTTC	CASSLQTAYEQYF
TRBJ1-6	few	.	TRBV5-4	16	TGTGCCAGCAGCTCCCTAGGACAGTTTGGCAACTCACCCCTCCACTTT	CASSSLGQFGNSPLHF
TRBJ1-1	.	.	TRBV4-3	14	TGCGCCAGCAGCCAGTGGACTACAAACACTGAAGCTTTCTTT	CASSQWTTNTEAFF
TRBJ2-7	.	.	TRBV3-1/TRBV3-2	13	TGTGCCAGCAGCCAAGTCCAGGGTGGGGAGCAGTACTTC	CASSQVQGGEQYF
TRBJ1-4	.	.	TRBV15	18	TGTGCCACCAGCAGAGATCTTTTAGACAGAGCAACTAATGAAAAACTGTTTTTT	CATSRDLLDRATNEKLFF
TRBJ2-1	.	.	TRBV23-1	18	TGCGCCAGCACCCCAATCGAGATAACAGGAAACTCCTACAATGAGCAGTTCTTC	CASTPIEITGNSYNEQFF
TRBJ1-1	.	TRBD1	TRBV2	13	TGTGCCAGCTCACAGGGGATGAACACTGAAGCTTTCTTT	CASSQGMNTEAFF
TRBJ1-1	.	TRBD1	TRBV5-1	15	TGCGCCAGCAGGAGAAGACAGGGGGAGGAGGCTGAAGCTTTCTTT	CASRRRQGEEAEAFF